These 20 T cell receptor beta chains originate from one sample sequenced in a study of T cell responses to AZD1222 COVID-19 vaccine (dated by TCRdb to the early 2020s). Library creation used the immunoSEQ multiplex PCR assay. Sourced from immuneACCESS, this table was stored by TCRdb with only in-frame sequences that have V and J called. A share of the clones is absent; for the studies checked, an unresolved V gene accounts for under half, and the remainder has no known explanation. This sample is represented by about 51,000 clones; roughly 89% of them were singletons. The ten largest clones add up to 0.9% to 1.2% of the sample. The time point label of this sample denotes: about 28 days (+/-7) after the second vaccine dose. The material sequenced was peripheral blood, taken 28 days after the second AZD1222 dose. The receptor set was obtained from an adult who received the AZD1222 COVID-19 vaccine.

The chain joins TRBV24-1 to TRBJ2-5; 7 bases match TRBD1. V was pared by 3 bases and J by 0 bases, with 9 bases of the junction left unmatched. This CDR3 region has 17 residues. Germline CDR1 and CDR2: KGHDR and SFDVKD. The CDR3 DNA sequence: TGTGCCACCAGTGATAGGGACAGATACGGGTACCAAGAGACCCAGTACTTC. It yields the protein CATSDRDRYGYQETQYF.

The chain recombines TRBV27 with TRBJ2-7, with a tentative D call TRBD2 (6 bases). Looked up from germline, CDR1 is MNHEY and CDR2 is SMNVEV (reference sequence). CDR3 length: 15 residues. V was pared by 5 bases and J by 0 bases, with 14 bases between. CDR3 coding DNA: TGTGCCAGCAGTGTGGGACTCAGGAGCTCCTACGAGCAGTACTTC. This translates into CASSVGLRSSYEQYF.

The CDR3, as DNA: TGCGCCAGCAGCTTGCAAGAGACCCAGTACTTC. Its translation: CASSLQETQYF. The chain links TRBV5-1 to TRBJ2-5; D is unclear. The CDR3 spans 11 residues. CDR1 and CDR2 from the germline V gene are SGHRS and YFSETQ. Trimming stripped 1 base from V and 2 bases from J, with 0 bases between.

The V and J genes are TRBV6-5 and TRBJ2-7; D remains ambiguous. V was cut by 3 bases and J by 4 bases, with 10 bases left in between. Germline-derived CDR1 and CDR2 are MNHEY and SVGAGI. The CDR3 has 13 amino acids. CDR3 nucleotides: TGTGCCAGCAGTTATAGCAATAATTACGAGCAGTACTTC. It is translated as CASSYSNNYEQYF.

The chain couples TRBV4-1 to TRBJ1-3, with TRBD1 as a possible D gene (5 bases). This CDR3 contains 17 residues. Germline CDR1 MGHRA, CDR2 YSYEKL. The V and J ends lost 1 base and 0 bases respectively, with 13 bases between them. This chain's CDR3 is CASSQVVWGFSGNTIYF. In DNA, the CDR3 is TGCGCCAGCAGCCAAGTGGTGTGGGGGTTCTCTGGAAACACCATATATTTT.

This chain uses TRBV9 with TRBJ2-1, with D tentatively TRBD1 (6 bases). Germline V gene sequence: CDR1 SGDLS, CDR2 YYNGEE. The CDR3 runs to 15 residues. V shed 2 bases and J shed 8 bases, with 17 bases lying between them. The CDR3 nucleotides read TGTGCCAGCAGCGTGCCGGTAAGGGGGAGTGATGAGCAGTTCTTC. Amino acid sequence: CASSVPVRGSDEQFF. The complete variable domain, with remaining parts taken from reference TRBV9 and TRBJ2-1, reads DSGVTQTPKHLITATGQRVTLRCSPRSGDLSVYWYQQSLDQGLQFLIQYYNGEERAKGNILERFSAQQFPDLHSELNLSSLELGDSALYFCASSVPVRGSDEQFFGPGTRLTVL.

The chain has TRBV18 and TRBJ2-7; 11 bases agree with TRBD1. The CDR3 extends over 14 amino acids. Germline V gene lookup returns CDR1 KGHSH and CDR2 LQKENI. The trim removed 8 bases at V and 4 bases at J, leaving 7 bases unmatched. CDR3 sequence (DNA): TGTGCCAGCCTTACCGGGACAGGGGGATACGAGCAGTACTTC. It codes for CASLTGTGGYEQYF.

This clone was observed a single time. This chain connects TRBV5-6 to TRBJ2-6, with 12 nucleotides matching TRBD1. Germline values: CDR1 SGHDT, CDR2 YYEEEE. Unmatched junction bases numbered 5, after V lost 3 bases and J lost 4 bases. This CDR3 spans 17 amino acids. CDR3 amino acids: CASSSGQGARGANVLTF. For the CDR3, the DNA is TGTGCCAGCAGCTCGGGACAGGGGGCAAGGGGGGCCAACGTCCTGACTTTC. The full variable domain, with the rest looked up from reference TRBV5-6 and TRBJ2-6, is DAGVTQSPTHLIKTRGQQVTLRCSPKSGHDTVSWYQQALGQGPQFIFQYYEEEERQRGNFPDRFSGHQFPNYSSELNVNALLLGDSALYLCASSSGQGARGANVLTFGAGSRLTVL.

CDR3 sequence reads: CASNVGGPRGEQYF. CDR3 DNA: TGTGCCAGCAATGTCGGCGGTCCCAGAGGGGAGCAGTACTTC. The V and J genes are TRBV7-2 and TRBJ2-7; TRBD2 is a possible D gene (5 bases). V was shortened by 7 bases and J by 7 bases, with 20 bases between the two germline ends. The CDR3 has 14 amino acids. From germline, CDR1 is SGHTA and CDR2 FQGNSA.

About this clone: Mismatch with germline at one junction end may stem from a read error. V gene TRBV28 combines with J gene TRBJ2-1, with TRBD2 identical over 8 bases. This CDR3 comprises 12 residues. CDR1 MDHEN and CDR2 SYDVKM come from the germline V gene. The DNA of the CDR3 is TGTGCCAGCAGCGACACCGGGACTAGTAGCGTCTTC. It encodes CASSDTGTSSVF.

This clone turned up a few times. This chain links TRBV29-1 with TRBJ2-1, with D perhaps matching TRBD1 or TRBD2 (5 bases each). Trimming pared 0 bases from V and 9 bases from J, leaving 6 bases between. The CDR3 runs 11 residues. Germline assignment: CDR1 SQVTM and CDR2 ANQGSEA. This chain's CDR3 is CSVEEGTEQFF. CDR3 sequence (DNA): TGCAGCGTTGAAGAGGGGACTGAGCAGTTCTTC.

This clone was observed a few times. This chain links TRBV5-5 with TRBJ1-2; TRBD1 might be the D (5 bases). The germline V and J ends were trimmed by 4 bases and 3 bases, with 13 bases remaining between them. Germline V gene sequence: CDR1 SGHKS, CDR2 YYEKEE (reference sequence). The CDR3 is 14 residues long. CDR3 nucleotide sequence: TGTGCCAGCAGCCCTGCAGGGAGCTACTATGGCTACACCTTC. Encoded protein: CASSPAGSYYGYTF.

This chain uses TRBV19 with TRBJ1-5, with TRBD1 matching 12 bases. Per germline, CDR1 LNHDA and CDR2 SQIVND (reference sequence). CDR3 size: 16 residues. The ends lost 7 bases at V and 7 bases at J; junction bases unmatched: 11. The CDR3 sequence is CASKSPSGTGGQPQHF. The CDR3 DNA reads TGTGCCAGTAAATCTCCGTCCGGGACAGGGGGCCAGCCCCAGCATTTT.

For the CDR3, the DNA is TGTGCCAGCAGTTACGAACTAGCGGACACCGGGGAGCTGTTTTTT. Amino acid sequence: CASSYELADTGELFF. The V and J genes are TRBV6-5 and TRBJ2-2, with 8 bases matching TRBD2. Germline trimming cut 2 bases from V and 3 bases from J; bases unmatched to any gene: 2. The CDR3 is 15 residues long. Per germline, CDR1 MNHEY and CDR2 SVGAGI.

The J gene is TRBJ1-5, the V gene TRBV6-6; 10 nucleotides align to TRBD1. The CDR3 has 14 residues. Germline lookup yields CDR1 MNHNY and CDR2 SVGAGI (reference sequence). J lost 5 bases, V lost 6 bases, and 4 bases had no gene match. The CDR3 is CASRLGTGDQPQHF. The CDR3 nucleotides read TGTGCCAGCAGACTCGGGACAGGGGATCAGCCCCAGCATTTT.

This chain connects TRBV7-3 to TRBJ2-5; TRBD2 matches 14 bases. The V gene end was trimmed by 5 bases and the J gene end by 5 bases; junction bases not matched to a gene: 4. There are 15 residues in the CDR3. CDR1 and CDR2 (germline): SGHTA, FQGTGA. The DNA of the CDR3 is TGTGCCAGCAGCGAGGGACTAGCGGGAGTGGAGACCCAGTACTTC. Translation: CASSEGLAGVETQYF.

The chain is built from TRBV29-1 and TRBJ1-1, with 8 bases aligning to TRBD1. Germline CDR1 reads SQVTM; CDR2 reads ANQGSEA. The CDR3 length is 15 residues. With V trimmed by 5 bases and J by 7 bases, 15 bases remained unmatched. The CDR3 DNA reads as TGCAGCGTTCTCCGGGACAGGTGGGGCGATATTGAAGCTTTCTTT. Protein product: CSVLRDRWGDIEAFF.

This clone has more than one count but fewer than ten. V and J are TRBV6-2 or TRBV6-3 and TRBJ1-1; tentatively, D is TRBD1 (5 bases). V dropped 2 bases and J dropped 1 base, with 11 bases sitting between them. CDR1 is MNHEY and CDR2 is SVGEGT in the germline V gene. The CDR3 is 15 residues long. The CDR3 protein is CASSYLARGNTEAFF. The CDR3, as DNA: TGTGCCAGCAGTTACCTCGCAAGGGGGAACACTGAAGCTTTCTTT.

CDR3 region: CASSLRPRLLSDTQYF. The DNA of the CDR3 is TGTGCCAGCAGTTTAAGGCCCCGATTACTCTCAGATACGCAGTATTTT. This sequence joins TRBV27 and TRBJ2-3; D call uncertain. The V end was cut by 2 bases, the J end by 4 bases, with 16 bases between. This CDR3 comprises 16 residues. From germline, CDR1 is MNHEY and CDR2 SMNVEV (reference sequence).

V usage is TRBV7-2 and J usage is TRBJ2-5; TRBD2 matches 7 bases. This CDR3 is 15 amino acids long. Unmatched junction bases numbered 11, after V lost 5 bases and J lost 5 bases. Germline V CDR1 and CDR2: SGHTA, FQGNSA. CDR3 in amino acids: CASSPIRAGWETQYF. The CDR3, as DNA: TGTGCCAGCAGCCCTATCCGAGCGGGATGGGAGACCCAGTACTTC.